The entry below describes one TCR beta chain. This sample was included in a study of blood T cell repertoires in COVID-19. In the study overall: The cDNA or gDNA used as material had been derived from T cells, B-cell-depleted T cells, or PBMCs.

Germline V gives CDR1 KGHDR, CDR2 SFDVKD. V was clipped by 2 bases and J by 0 bases, with 12 bases between them. This CDR3 comprises 16 residues. Clones were read by immunoSEQ multiplex PCR, and TCRdb kept only the in-frame ones, dropping some. The data show approximately 78,000 clones, approximately 91% seen once. This TCR was recovered from a man aged 50-59 years with COVID-19, enrolled during active disease. What was sequenced was peripheral blood. This chain joins TRBV24-1 and TRBJ1-1; no definite D call. CDR3 residues: CATSDSGSSMNTEAFF. The CDR3 DNA follows: TGTGCCACCAGTGATTCCGGGTCGTCCATGAACACTGAAGCTTTCTTT.